These T cell receptor beta chains were read from a single sample in a study of molecular identifiers for immune sequencing clone quantification. TCRdb reanalysed the PCR reads using MiXCR and keeps one entry per CDR3 protein. The table lists 15,000 to 20,000 distinct CDR3 sequences, roughly 20% of them singletons. The sequencing input was naive CD8+ T cells from blood, with Jurkat cell RNA spiked in. All receptors derive from a human donor in good health. Some libraries in this study had Jurkat cell RNA spiked in. The CDR3 runs from the conserved cysteine through the conserved F or W. The D gene is left open where the match is weak. A row's size may be missing; if present it is once, few, many or a size class.

j_gene	d_gene	abundance	v_gene	CDR3nt	CDR3aa
TRBJ2-2	-	many	TRBV20-1	TGCAGTGCTAGAGATGACCAGCAGGGCGGGGAGCTGTTTTTT	CSARDDQQGGELFF
TRBJ1-3	-	medium-sized	TRBV12-3/TRBV12-4	TGTGCCAGCAGTTTAGGAGGAAACACCATATATTTT	CASSLGGNTIYF
TRBJ2-2	-	medium-sized	TRBV6-2/TRBV6-3	TGTGCCAGCAGGAGTTTCGGGGGAGTTGGGGCCGGGGAGCTGTTTTTT	CASRSFGGVGAGELFF
TRBJ2-7	-	-	TRBV4-3	TGCGCCAGCAGCCAAGGGCGGGCCTACGAGCAGTACTTC	CASSQGRAYEQYF
TRBJ2-5	-	few	TRBV7-9	TGTGCCAGCAGCTTAGCACGTCTTATGGAGGGAGCCCAAGAGACCCAGTACTTC	CASSLARLMEGAQETQYF
TRBJ2-7	TRBD1	many	TRBV7-6	TGTGCCAGCAGCTACGGGACAGGGGTCCGGTACGAGCAGTACTTC	CASSYGTGVRYEQYF
TRBJ2-3	-	many	TRBV6-5	TGTGCCAGCAGTTACTCGAGGAAGCTGGGCTACACAGATACGCAGTATTTT	CASSYSRKLGYTDTQYF
TRBJ2-3	TRBD2	many	TRBV2	TGTGCCAGCAGTGACGGTAGCGGGTCTCCTACAGATACGCAGTATTTT	CASSDGSGSPTDTQYF
TRBJ2-7	TRBD2	medium-sized	TRBV7-9	TGTGCCAGCAGCCCACAGGACCGGACTAGCGCCTATCAGTACTTC	CASSPQDRTSAYQYF
TRBJ2-3	TRBD2	many	TRBV7-8	TGTGCCAGCAGCTTAATTAGCGGGATCAGCACAGATACGCAGTATTTT	CASSLISGISTDTQYF
TRBJ1-1	-	many	TRBV28	TGTGCCAGCAGAGGACAGACTGAAGCTTTCTTT	CASRGQTEAFF
TRBJ2-5	TRBD2	many	TRBV20-1	TGCAGTGCTAGACTAGCGGGAGATGGAGAGACCCAGTACTTC	CSARLAGDGETQYF
TRBJ2-7	-	medium-sized	TRBV4-2	TGTGCCAGCAGCCAAGAAGAGGCCTTCTCCTTTAACGAGCAGTACTTC	CASSQEEAFSFNEQYF
TRBJ2-7	TRBD2	many	TRBV28	TGTGCCAGCAGTTCACTAGCGGGGCCCTACGAGCAGTACTTC	CASSSLAGPYEQYF
TRBJ2-7	-	medium-sized	TRBV11-1	TGTGCCAGCAGCTTTGGACACCTGTACGAGCAGTACTTC	CASSFGHLYEQYF
TRBJ2-3	-	many	TRBV28	TGTGCCAGCACTCTCGGGACGGGCTTCGATACGCAGTATTTT	CASTLGTGFDTQYF
TRBJ2-1	-	medium-sized	TRBV5-1	TGCGCCAGCAGCTTGGCCGAAGCGGACGAGCAGTTCTTC	CASSLAEADEQFF
TRBJ2-2	TRBD1	many	TRBV11-2	TGTGCCAGCAGGGACACCGGTCAGGGGGCGCCCGGGGAGCTGTTTTTT	CASRDTGQGAPGELFF
TRBJ2-1	-	few	TRBV27	TGTGCCAGCAGTCTAACCTCATCCAGCTCCTACAATGAGCAGTTCTTC	CASSLTSSSSYNEQFF
TRBJ2-1	-	many	TRBV20-1	TGCAGTGCTTGGGGTAATGAGCAGTTCTTC	CSAWGNEQFF
TRBJ2-2	-	many	TRBV27	TGTGCCAGCAGTTTTGGGACCGGGGAGCTGTTTTTT	CASSFGTGELFF
TRBJ1-1	-	medium-sized	TRBV7-2	TGTGCCAGCAGCTTAAGATCGGGGGCTTTCTTT	CASSLRSGAFF
TRBJ2-7	-	few	TRBV28	TGTGCCAGCACCGTCCCAAGGCAGGTGGGATACGAGCAGTACTTC	CASTVPRQVGYEQYF
TRBJ2-5	-	medium-sized	TRBV6-6	TGTGCCAGCAGTTACGGCGAGACCCAGTACTTC	CASSYGETQYF
TRBJ2-2	TRBD1	many	TRBV7-6	TGTGCCAGCAGCGCCCCCGGGACAGGTTTCACCGGGGAGCTGTTTTTT	CASSAPGTGFTGELFF
TRBJ2-5	-	many	TRBV6-5	TGTGCCAGCAGTATACAGGGTGGCGAGACCCAGTACTTC	CASSIQGGETQYF
TRBJ2-2	-	medium-sized	TRBV7-9	TGTGCCAGCAGCTGGGGGGTTCGGGCTCCGAACACCGGGGAGCTGTTTTTT	CASSWGVRAPNTGELFF
TRBJ2-3	TRBD2	-	TRBV9	TGTGCCAGCAGCGGACTAGCGGGAGGGGATACGCAGTATTTT	CASSGLAGGDTQYF
TRBJ2-1	TRBD2	medium-sized	TRBV19	TGTGCCAGTAGTAGGGGCCCTAGCGGGAATGAGCAGTTCTTC	CASSRGPSGNEQFF
TRBJ2-7	TRBD2	few	TRBV6-5	TGTGCCAGCAGATCGGAGCGGGAGGTATACGAGCAGTACTTC	CASRSEREVYEQYF
TRBJ2-7	-	many	TRBV7-9	TGTGCCAGCAGCTTGTCCCTAAGCTACGAGCAGTACTTC	CASSLSLSYEQYF
TRBJ2-2	-	-	TRBV7-6	TGTGCCAGCAGCTTAGGACTCTTAGCGAACACCGGGGAGCTGTTTTTT	CASSLGLLANTGELFF
TRBJ2-7	-	-	TRBV27	TGTGCCAGCAGTTCGGCCAGCTACGAGCAGTACTTC	CASSSASYEQYF
TRBJ2-6	-	many	TRBV28	TGTGCCACCATTACAGGGACAACTTTCCCTGGGGCCAACGTCCTGACTTTC	CATITGTTFPGANVLTF
TRBJ1-1	-	medium-sized	TRBV5-1	TGCGCCAGCAGTGACGGACCGACGGGCTTTAGAATGAACACTGAAGCTTTCTTT	CASSDGPTGFRMNTEAFF
TRBJ1-5	-	many	TRBV28	TGTGCCAGCACGGGGGTAGACAGCAATCAGCCCCAGCATTTT	CASTGVDSNQPQHF
TRBJ1-5	-	many	TRBV28	TGTGCCAGCAGTTCAGACCCCGGGGCAGGACAAAGCAATCAGCCCCAGCATTTT	CASSSDPGAGQSNQPQHF
TRBJ2-3	-	many	TRBV18	TGTGCCAGCTCACCCGCGACAGCAGTGGCTTGGGATACGCAGTATTTT	CASSPATAVAWDTQYF
TRBJ2-7	-	medium-sized	TRBV20-1	TGCAGTGCTCCCAGGGGCTTAGAGCAGTACTTC	CSAPRGLEQYF
TRBJ2-7	TRBD2	many	TRBV5-5	TGTGCCAGCAGCTTCTCCCTAGCGGCCTACGAGCAGTACTTC	CASSFSLAAYEQYF
TRBJ2-5	-	once	TRBV20-1	TGCAGTGCAGAAAATGACAGACAGTACCAAGAGACCCAGTACTTC	CSAENDRQYQETQYF